One T cell receptor beta chain is described in this entry. These data originate in a study of blood T cell repertoires in COVID-19. Using immunoSEQ multiplex PCR, the repertoire was profiled, and TCRdb retains in-frame clones only, with some absent. The sample consists of 110,000 to 150,000 clones, over 70% of them appearing once. J gave up 0 bases and V 5 bases, and 6 bases lay outside the gene matches. Germline-derived CDR1 and CDR2 are SEHNR and FQNEAQ (reference sequence). The CDR3 covers 16 residues. This rearrangement joins TRBV7-9 to TRBJ2-2; TRBD2 matches 7 bases. The sequenced sample was peripheral blood. The TCR sequence derives from a human donor in a cohort sampled during active COVID-19. In nucleotides, the CDR3 is TGTGCCAGCAGCCAGCCAGCGGGATCGAACACCGGGGAGCTGTTTTTT. Its translation: CASSQPAGSNTGELFF.